These 26 T cell receptor beta chains were sequenced from one sample in a study of OX40 agonist ivuxolimab in advanced cancers. TCRdb keeps only in-frame clones here, not all; method: immunoSEQ multiplex PCR. Among more than 70,000 clones listed, 86% were seen once. The sequenced sample was CD4+ or CD8+ T cells sorted from blood, obtained in a trial of the OX40 agonist ivuxolimab. The receptors originated from an adult with an advanced solid tumor such as melanoma, head and neck, liver or kidney cancer.

This chain uses TRBV7-9 with TRBJ2-7; D is possibly TRBD1 (5 bases). Germline V gene sequence: CDR1 SEHNR, CDR2 FQNEAQ (reference sequence). V lost 5 bases and J 0 bases, leaving 11 bases between the germline ends. The CDR3 is 14 amino acids. CDR3 DNA: TGTGCCAGCAGCCCCCGACAGAGCTCCTACGAGCAGTACTTC. It translates to CASSPRQSSYEQYF.

V is TRBV4-1 and J is TRBJ2-7, with D unresolved. The CDR3 length is 13 residues. Deletions cut 4 bases from V and 1 base from J, with 8 bases between. Germline loops: CDR1 MGHRA, CDR2 YSYEKL. DNA of the CDR3: TGCGCCAGCAGCCGGGCCGGGTCCTACGAGCAGTACTTC. Amino acid sequence: CASSRAGSYEQYF.

The chain recombines TRBV30 with TRBJ2-2, with 7 bases identical to TRBD1. The CDR3 runs to 13 residues. The V gene's germline CDR1 is GTSNPN and CDR2 SVGIG (reference sequence). The CDR3 reads CALLGQVAGELFF. CDR3 sequence (DNA): TGTGCGTTACTCGGACAGGTGGCAGGGGAGCTGTTTTTT.

This sequence joins TRBV7-2 and TRBJ1-1; tentatively, D is TRBD1 (6 bases). The germline V gene encodes CDR1 SGHTA and CDR2 FQGNSA. V was trimmed by 5 bases and J by 11 bases, leaving 15 bases between them. The CDR3 is 12 residues long. The CDR3 nucleotides are TGTGCCAGCAGCCCATCACAGGGAAGGGCTTTCTTT. Its translation is CASSPSQGRAFF.

The chain employs TRBV2 and TRBJ1-4, with no clear D. V lost 6 bases, J lost 0 bases, and 11 bases lay in between. Germline values: CDR1 SNHLY, CDR2 FYNNEI. The CDR3 runs 15 residues. The CDR3: CASSFQDATNEKLFF. The CDR3 DNA follows: TGTGCCAGCAGCTTCCAAGATGCAACTAATGAAAAACTGTTTTTT.

V and J are TRBV9 and TRBJ1-6, with 7 bases fitting TRBD1. Looked up from germline, CDR1 is SGDLS and CDR2 is YYNGEE. This CDR3 has 18 amino acids. V gave up 3 bases and J gave up 8 bases; unmatched junction bases: 17. CDR3: CASSARGEGGLVDSPLHF. The CDR3, as DNA: TGTGCCAGCAGCGCCAGGGGTGAAGGGGGCCTGGTGGATTCACCCCTCCACTTT.

The gene calls are TRBV13 and TRBJ2-7; the match to TRBD1 covers 7 bases. From germline, CDR1 is PRHDT and CDR2 FYEKMQ (reference sequence). CDR3 size: 14 residues. J gave up 9 bases and V 3 bases, and 11 bases lay outside the gene matches. CDR3 loop: CASSFTSRDSPQYF. CDR3 nucleotides: TGTGCCAGCAGCTTTACTTCTCGGGACAGTCCGCAGTACTTC.

V and J are TRBV4-1 and TRBJ1-5; D unresolved. The germline gives CDR1 MGHRA, CDR2 YSYEKL. The V and J ends lost 4 bases and 7 bases respectively, with 14 bases between them. The length of the CDR3 is 14 residues. The CDR3 coding sequence is TGCGCCAGCAGCCCCCTTAGGGCGTTCCAGCCCCAGCATTTT. Amino acid sequence: CASSPLRAFQPQHF.

The rearrangement uses TRBV2 and TRBJ2-7; 9 nucleotides match TRBD1. Per germline, CDR1 SNHLY and CDR2 FYNNEI. Unmatched junction bases numbered 1, after V lost 0 bases and J lost 4 bases. This CDR3 is 14 amino acids long. The CDR3 reads CASSEADRGYEQYF. The CDR3, as DNA: TGTGCCAGCAGTGAAGCGGACAGGGGATACGAGCAGTACTTC.

V and J are TRBV7-3 and TRBJ1-1; D uncertain. The germline V gene has CDR1 SGHTA and CDR2 FQGTGA. CDR3 length: 14 residues. With 3 bases removed from V and 1 base from J, the gap between germline ends came to 9 bases. CDR3 loop: CASSLTRGNTEAFF. CDR3 in DNA: TGTGCCAGCAGCTTGACACGGGGGAACACTGAAGCTTTCTTT.

The CDR3 region is CASSYIGANYGYTF. DNA for the CDR3: TGTGCCAGCAGCTACATAGGGGCTAACTATGGCTACACCTTC. The chain combines TRBV5-4 with TRBJ1-2, with D possibly being TRBD1 (5 bases). The germline V gene encodes CDR1 SGHNT and CDR2 YYREEE (reference sequence). Trimming removed 3 bases at V and 0 bases at J, with 9 bases between. This CDR3 region has 14 residues.

The rearrangement joins TRBV2 to TRBJ1-5; TRBD1 agrees at 11 bases. The CDR3 extends over 15 amino acids. Germline V gives CDR1 SNHLY, CDR2 FYNNEI. Germline trimming cut 6 bases from V and 4 bases from J; bases unmatched to any gene: 5. Here the CDR3 reads CASRPGTGGNQPQHF. For the CDR3, the DNA is TGTGCCAGCAGACCCGGGACAGGGGGTAATCAGCCCCAGCATTTT.

This clone is a singleton in its sample. This chain uses TRBV29-1 with TRBJ2-5, with 9 bases matching TRBD1. The CDR3 extends over 14 amino acids. Looked up from germline, CDR1 is SQVTM and CDR2 is ANQGSEA. With V trimmed by 3 bases and J by 2 bases, 4 bases remained unmatched. The CDR3 DNA reads TGCAGCGTTGAGGGGACAGGGAGACAAGAGACCCAGTACTTC. Protein sequence: CSVEGTGRQETQYF.

The J gene is TRBJ2-5, the V gene TRBV4-2; the D gene is possibly TRBD2 (7 bases). Germline lookup yields CDR1 LGHNA and CDR2 YNFKEQ. This CDR3 contains 17 residues. The V and J ends lost 3 bases and 5 bases respectively, with 22 bases between them. This chain's CDR3 is CASSQRGGVVGWETQYF. CDR3 bases: TGTGCCAGCAGCCAGAGGGGGGGGGTCGTCGGATGGGAGACCCAGTACTTC.

This sequence joins TRBV18 and TRBJ2-1, with D hard to call. This CDR3 has 14 residues. With 3 bases removed from V and 0 bases from J, the gap between germline ends came to 6 bases. Germline lookup yields CDR1 KGHSH and CDR2 LQKENI. The chain's CDR3 is CASSPDPSYNEQFF. DNA of the CDR3: TGTGCCAGCTCACCGGACCCCTCCTACAATGAGCAGTTCTTC. Drawing the rest from reference TRBV18 and TRBJ2-1, the complete variable domain is NAGVMQNPRHLVRRRGQEARLRCSPMKGHSHVYWYRQLPEEGLKFMVYLQKENIIDESGMPKERFSAEFPKEGPSILRIQQVVRGDSAAYFCASSPDPSYNEQFFGPGTRLTVL.

The chain combines TRBV6-5 with TRBJ1-5, with 8 bases fitting TRBD1. V gave up 5 bases and J gave up 7 bases; unmatched junction bases: 10. Looked up from germline, CDR1 is MNHEY and CDR2 is SVGAGI. The CDR3 extends over 15 amino acids. The chain's CDR3 is CASSPSGQGRQPQHF. In DNA, the CDR3 is TGTGCCAGCAGTCCCTCAGGACAGGGACGGCAGCCCCAGCATTTT.

The V call is TRBV7-9, the J call TRBJ1-2; D is undetermined. Trimming cost V 0 bases and J 6 bases, with 20 bases left between them. The CDR3 contains 17 residues. Per the germline V gene, CDR1 is SEHNR and CDR2 is FQNEAQ (reference sequence). The CDR3 DNA is TGTGCCAGCAGCTTAGCGCTCGCCTGGGCGGCGAGGAATGGCTACACCTTC. Its translation is CASSLALAWAARNGYTF.

This chain uses TRBV6-1 with TRBJ1-6; TRBD1 agrees at 9 bases. The V and J ends lost 5 bases and 7 bases, in that order; junction bases with no gene match: 3. The CDR3 has 14 residues. Germline CDR1 MNHNS, CDR2 SASEGT. CDR3 protein: CASSSGTGNSPLHF. The CDR3 nucleotides read TGTGCCAGCAGTAGTGGGACAGGGAATTCACCCCTCCACTTT.

This clone has just one count. The chain has TRBV5-6 and TRBJ2-3; D tentatively reads TRBD1 or TRBD2 (6 bases each). The CDR3 consists of 17 residues. Germline V gives CDR1 SGHDT, CDR2 YYEEEE. Trimming removed 2 bases from V and 2 bases from J, with 18 bases in between. The CDR3 reads CASSFLAAGDFTDTQYF. DNA for the CDR3: TGTGCCAGCAGCTTTCTGGCCGCAGGGGACTTCACAGATACGCAGTATTTT.

This clone has only one observation. DNA of the CDR3: TGTGCCAGCTCTCCCCTCCTGGGACAGGGTAGGGGTCAGCCCCAGCATTTT. It codes for CASSPLLGQGRGQPQHF. The gene calls are TRBV27 and TRBJ1-5; 9 positions agree with TRBD1. Unmatched junction bases numbered 17, after V lost 8 bases and J lost 6 bases. CDR1 MNHEY and CDR2 SMNVEV come from the germline V gene (reference sequence). This CDR3 region has 17 residues.

The V and J genes are TRBV28 and TRBJ2-3; 7 nucleotides line up with TRBD1. This CDR3 region has 14 residues. Germline-derived CDR1 and CDR2 are MDHEN and SYDVKM. Trimming removed 3 bases from V and 7 bases from J; junction bases left unmatched: 7. The CDR3 DNA reads TGTGCCAGCAGTTTGGGGACAGTAGTATATACGCAGTATTTT. Residues: CASSLGTVVYTQYF.

This chain uses TRBV7-3 with TRBJ2-3; no definite D call. The ends were cut back, 5 bases at V and 1 base at J, with 7 bases in the middle. In germline, CDR1 is SGHTA, CDR2 FQGTGA. CDR3 length equals 13 residues. CDR3 residues: CASSVLGTDTQYF. Written as DNA, the CDR3 is TGTGCCAGCAGCGTCCTAGGCACAGATACGCAGTATTTT.

V and J are TRBV30 and TRBJ1-6; 8 bases agree with TRBD1. Germline V gene sequence: CDR1 GTSNPN, CDR2 SVGIG (reference sequence). V was clipped by 3 bases and J by 10 bases; unmatched bases: 5. This CDR3 is built from 13 residues. The CDR3 reads CAWRGTGWSPLHF. In DNA form, the CDR3 reads TGTGCCTGGAGGGGGACAGGATGGTCACCCCTCCACTTT.

V usage is TRBV10-2 and J usage is TRBJ1-3; possible D gene TRBD1, 5 bases. CDR1 and CDR2 from the germline V gene are WSHSY and SAAADI. The germline V and J ends were trimmed by 3 bases and 0 bases, with 9 bases remaining between them. The CDR3 sequence is 15 residues long. CDR3 sequence reads: CASSETGPSGNTIYF. The DNA for the CDR3 is TGCGCCAGCAGTGAAACAGGCCCCTCTGGAAACACCATATATTTT.

The chain joins TRBV7-9 to TRBJ1-5; a possible D gene is TRBD1 (5 bases). The V and J ends lost 5 bases and 4 bases respectively, with 15 bases between them. CDR1 SEHNR and CDR2 FQNEAQ come from the germline V gene (reference sequence). This CDR3 is 15 amino acids long. In DNA, the CDR3 is TGTGCCAGCAGCCCGCCGGGGGGTTGGAATCAGCCCCAGCATTTT. As protein: CASSPPGGWNQPQHF.

The chain carries TRBV19 and TRBJ2-7, with D hard to call. This CDR3 is 13 amino acids long. Trimming pared 5 bases from V and 0 bases from J, leaving 8 bases between. The germline gives CDR1 LNHDA, CDR2 SQIVND (reference sequence). CDR3 sequence reads: CASSWTISYEQYF. CDR3 DNA: TGTGCCAGTAGTTGGACCATCTCCTACGAGCAGTACTTC. Full variable domain (remainder filled in from reference TRBV19 and TRBJ2-7): DGGITQSPKYLFRKEGQNVTLSCEQNLNHDAMYWYRQDPGQGLRLIYYSQIVNDFQKGDIAEGYSVSREKKESFPLTVTSAQKNPTAFYLCASSWTISYEQYFGPGTRLTVT.